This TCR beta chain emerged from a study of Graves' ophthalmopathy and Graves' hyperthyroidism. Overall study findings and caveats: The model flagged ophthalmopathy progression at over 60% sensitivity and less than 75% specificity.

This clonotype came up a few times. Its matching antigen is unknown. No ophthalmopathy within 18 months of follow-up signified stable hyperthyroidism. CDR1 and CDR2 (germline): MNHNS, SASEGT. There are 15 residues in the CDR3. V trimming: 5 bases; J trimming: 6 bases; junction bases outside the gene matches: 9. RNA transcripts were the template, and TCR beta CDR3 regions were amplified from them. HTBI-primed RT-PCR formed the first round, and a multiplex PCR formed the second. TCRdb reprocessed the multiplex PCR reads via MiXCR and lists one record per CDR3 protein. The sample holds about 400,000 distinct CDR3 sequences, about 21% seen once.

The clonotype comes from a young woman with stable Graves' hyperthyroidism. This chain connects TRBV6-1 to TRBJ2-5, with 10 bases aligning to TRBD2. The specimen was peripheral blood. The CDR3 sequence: CASSQKPAGGQTQYF. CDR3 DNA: TGTGCCAGCAGTCAAAAGCCAGCGGGAGGGCAGACCCAGTACTTC.